The 27 T cell receptor beta chains below were found in one sample sequenced in a study of regulatory T cells in long-lasting Graves disease. Both iRepertoire HTBI primers and Arm-PCR of CDR3 regions were used to build the TCR beta libraries. MiXCR, run by TCRdb on the multiplex PCR reads, gives a single entry per CDR3 protein. Of 300,000 to 500,000 distinct CDR3 sequences in the sample, around 21% were seen once. Indicated time point: persistent/refractory GD, antithyroid drugs over 5 years with positive TRAb. TCR sequences were obtained from RNA taken from PBMCs. The source was peripheral blood mononuclear cells (PBMCs), collected when the disease was refractory, from a patient treated with antithyroid drugs. The source is a female donor with Graves disease.

V and J are TRBV6-1 and TRBJ1-2, with D tentatively TRBD1 (6 bases). The germline gives CDR1 MNHNS, CDR2 SASEGT. The CDR3 has 13 amino acids. Trimming stripped 5 bases from V and 6 bases from J, with 13 bases between. CDR3 region: CASSRPGQHGYTF. Here the CDR3 DNA reads TGTGCCAGCAGTCGACCGGGACAACATGGCTACACCTTC.

This clonotype was counted between two and nine times. The chain is built from TRBV12-3 or TRBV12-4 and TRBJ2-2; either TRBD1 or TRBD2 may fit D (6 bases each). Trimming took 6 bases from V and 8 from J, leaving 16 bases between them. There are 14 residues in the CDR3. The CDR3 protein is CASRGGHPSGELFF. The CDR3 DNA reads TGTGCCAGCAGGGGGGGACACCCCTCAGGGGAGCTGTTTTTT.

This clonotype was observed a few times. The chain uses TRBV6-2 or TRBV6-3 and TRBJ2-3; D is unresolved. V gave up 5 bases and J gave up 1 base, with 7 bases separating them. This CDR3 region has 13 residues. From germline, CDR1 is MNHEY and CDR2 SVGEGT. CDR3 region: CASSGRRTDTQYF. The CDR3, as DNA: TGTGCCAGCAGTGGGCGGCGCACAGATACGCAGTATTTT.

This clonotype was detected ten times or more. V is TRBV11-2 and J is TRBJ2-4, with D perhaps TRBD1 (5 bases). V lost 5 bases, J lost 0 bases, and 8 bases lay in between. Per germline, CDR1 SGHAT and CDR2 FQNNGV. The CDR3 runs to 14 residues. CDR3 coding DNA: TGTGCCAGCAGCGACAGTTTAGCCAAAAACATTCAGTACTTC. Translated, it gives CASSDSLAKNIQYF.

Ten or more counts support this clonotype. V is TRBV11-2 and J is TRBJ1-1, with D unclear. Deletions cut 0 bases from V and 6 bases from J, with 14 bases between. In germline, CDR1 is SGHAT, CDR2 FQNNGV. The CDR3 totals 15 residues. CDR3 sequence: CASSLDPPASPEAFF. The DNA for the CDR3 is TGTGCCAGCAGCTTAGACCCTCCCGCCAGTCCTGAAGCTTTCTTT.

This clonotype was counted a few times. The V and J genes are TRBV6-1 and TRBJ2-7, with 8 bases that match TRBD1. With 10 bases clipped from V and 3 bases from J, the junction kept 2 bases outside the gene matches. The CDR3 has 11 residues. Germline CDR1 is MNHNS and CDR2 is SASEGT. CDR3 DNA: TGTGCCACCGGACAGGGCTACGAGCAGTACTTC. Translating it yields CATGQGYEQYF.

With regard to this clonotype: It may be a read error: a sequence one base away is much more abundant. This chain links TRBV6-1 with TRBJ1-5; D is unclear. V was pared by 4 bases and J by 2 bases, with 9 bases between. CDR1 and CDR2 (germline): MNHNS, SASEGT. This CDR3 spans 14 amino acids. The CDR3 loop reads CASSADWGNQPQHF. CDR3 DNA: TGTGCCAGCAGTGCAGACTGGGGCAATCAGCCCCAGCATTTT.

The J gene is TRBJ2-5, the V gene TRBV4-3; no definite D call. V lost 0 bases to trimming and J lost 5 bases, with 13 bases between them. The CDR3 is 15 residues long. CDR1 is LGHNA and CDR2 is YSLEER in the germline V gene. The CDR3 bases are TGCGCCAGCAGCCAAGATTTTGGGGTCTCTGAGACCCAGTACTTC. Encoded protein: CASSQDFGVSETQYF.

The genes are TRBV7-2 and TRBJ2-7, with a weak D call TRBD2 (5 bases). The germline V gene encodes CDR1 SGHTA and CDR2 FQGNSA. Trimming pared 2 bases from V and 4 bases from J, leaving 9 bases between. This CDR3 has 13 amino acids. For the CDR3, the DNA is TGTGCCAGCAGCTTAAACCCGGGATACGAGCAGTACTTC. It yields the protein CASSLNPGYEQYF.

Remarks on this clonotype: This may be a read error: a much more frequent sequence differs by one nucleotide. The rearrangement uses TRBV3-1 and TRBJ1-4, with D unclear. The CDR3 length is 15 residues. Germline V gene lookup returns CDR1 LGHDT and CDR2 YNNKEL (reference sequence). CDR3 amino acids: CTSSQGGATNEKLFF. CDR3 coding DNA: TGTACCAGCAGCCAAGGTGGTGCAACTAATGAAAAACTGTTTTTT.

DNA for the CDR3: TGTGCCAGCAGTGATCAGGCGACAAGTACCTACGAGCAGTACTTC. Protein sequence: CASSDQATSTYEQYF. The chain links TRBV25-1 to TRBJ2-7, with D unclear. Trimming pared 3 bases from V and 2 bases from J, leaving 14 bases between. The germline gives CDR1 MGHDK, CDR2 SYGVNS. This CDR3 is 15 amino acids long.

The rearrangement uses TRBV12-3 or TRBV12-4 and TRBJ2-1, with D unclear. The CDR3 has 15 amino acids. Trimming pared 6 bases from V and 0 bases from J, leaving 12 bases between. In DNA, the CDR3 is TGTGCCAGCAGAAGACCCTCCGTCTCCTACAATGAGCAGTTCTTC. Amino acids: CASRRPSVSYNEQFF.

This clonotype was detected many times. This chain joins TRBV11-2 and TRBJ2-4, with D possibly TRBD2 on 5 matching bases. The germline CDR1 and CDR2 sequences are SGHAT and FQNNGV. There are 16 residues in the CDR3. Trimming removed 5 bases at V and 0 bases at J, with 14 bases between. The CDR3 nucleotides read TGTGCCAGCAGCCCGCGTCGAGGGTCAGCCAAAAACATTCAGTACTTC. Encoded protein: CASSPRRGSAKNIQYF. The full variable domain, its missing parts supplied by reference TRBV11-2 and TRBJ2-4, is EAGVAQSPRYKIIEKRQSVAFWCNPISGHATLYWYQQILGQGPKLLIQFQNNGVVDDSQLPKDRFSAERLKGVDSTLKIQPAKLEDSAVYLCASSPRRGSAKNIQYFGAGTRLSVL.

The chain uses TRBV6-1 and TRBJ2-2; D remains unclear. V lost 6 bases, J lost 7 bases, and 9 bases lay in between. Looked up from germline, CDR1 is MNHNS and CDR2 is SASEGT. CDR3 length equals 12 residues. The CDR3 sequence: CASSNPLGELFF. As DNA, the CDR3 is TGTGCCAGCAGCAACCCCCTCGGGGAGCTGTTTTTT.

This clonotype came up many times. The chain couples TRBV30 to TRBJ2-7, with a weak D call TRBD1 (5 bases). The CDR3 has 14 residues. Germline lookup yields CDR1 GTSNPN and CDR2 SVGIG (reference sequence). The V and J ends lost 0 bases and 3 bases respectively, with 12 bases between them. The CDR3 DNA follows: TGTGCCTGGAGTGTAGGGGCCAGGGTCTACGAGCAGTACTTC. Translated: CAWSVGARVYEQYF.

This clonotype was seen only a few times. Here the CDR3 reads CASSLYGGSYEQYF. The CDR3 DNA reads as TGCGCCAGCAGCTTGTACGGAGGATCCTACGAGCAGTACTTC. The rearrangement joins TRBV5-1 to TRBJ2-7, with D perhaps matching TRBD2 (5 bases). The CDR3 contains 14 residues. Germline V gene sequence: CDR1 SGHRS, CDR2 YFSETQ. V lost 1 base and J 1 base, leaving 9 bases between the germline ends.

This clonotype was counted ten times or more. The chain has TRBV28 and TRBJ1-1, with D perhaps matching TRBD1 (5 bases). V was pared by 3 bases and J by 1 base, with 12 bases between. Germline V gene lookup returns CDR1 MDHEN and CDR2 SYDVKM. The CDR3 consists of 15 residues. The CDR3 coding sequence is TGTGCCAGCAGTTTCCAAGGGGCGCGGAACACTGAAGCTTTCTTT. Amino acids: CASSFQGARNTEAFF. The variable domain in full, with the rest retrieved from reference TRBV28 and TRBJ1-1, is DVKVTQSSRYLVKRTGEKVFLECVQDMDHENMFWYRQDPGLGLRLIYFSYDVKMKEKGDIPEGYSVSREKKERFSLILESASTNQTSMYLCASSFQGARNTEAFFGQGTRLTVV.

This clonotype was observed many times. The chain has TRBV28 and TRBJ2-7, with a tentative D call TRBD2 (7 bases). The CDR3 has 14 residues. Germline CDR1 and CDR2: MDHEN and SYDVKM. Trimming left V 3 bases short and J 4 bases short, with 13 bases between. CDR3 bases: TGTGCCAGCAGTTTCGGAGGGGGGGAATACGAGCAGTACTTC. Translation: CASSFGGGEYEQYF.

This clonotype was counted only a few times. The V gene is TRBV10-3, the J gene TRBJ1-1; D gene ambiguous. This CDR3 has 14 residues. The V and J ends lost 3 bases and 0 bases respectively, with 8 bases between them. CDR1 is ENHRY, CDR2 SYGVKD, per germline. CDR3 sequence (DNA): TGTGCCATCAGTGACCGGGGATTGAACACTGAAGCTTTCTTT. Protein: CAISDRGLNTEAFF.

The chain carries TRBV20-1 and TRBJ1-2; D might be TRBD1 (5 bases). The CDR3 loop spans 15 amino acids. Trimming took off 0 bases at V and 2 bases at J, with 13 bases between the two ends. Germline-derived CDR1 and CDR2 are DFQATT and SNEGSKA (reference sequence). The CDR3 coding sequence is TGCAGTGCTAGAGATCATAGAGGGACCAACTATGGCTACACCTTC. Its protein product is CSARDHRGTNYGYTF.

V is TRBV12-3 or TRBV12-4 and J is TRBJ2-3, with TRBD2 matching over 8 bases. Losses at the gene ends were 1 base for V and 3 bases for J; bases not matched to a gene: 6. The CDR3 covers 16 residues. CDR3 coding DNA: TGTGCCAGCAGTTTAGGGGCGGGAGGTGGTACAGATACGCAGTATTTT. This codes for CASSLGAGGGTDTQYF.

The chain joins TRBV7-9 to TRBJ1-1; D unresolved. With 1 base removed from V and 7 bases from J, the gap between germline ends came to 10 bases. The germline CDR1 and CDR2 sequences are SEHNR and FQNEAQ (reference sequence). This CDR3 is built from 13 residues. The CDR3 sequence is CASSLGTAYEAFF. In DNA, the CDR3 is TGTGCCAGCAGCTTAGGGACCGCATATGAAGCTTTCTTT.

This chain connects TRBV7-2 to TRBJ2-2; tentative D call: TRBD1 (5 bases). The V gene lost 3 bases and the J gene lost 0 bases, with 8 bases spanning the gap. Germline loops: CDR1 SGHTA, CDR2 FQGNSA. The CDR3 extends over 15 amino acids. This CDR3 reads CASSFQGSNTGELFF. The CDR3, as DNA: TGTGCCAGCAGCTTCCAGGGCTCGAACACCGGGGAGCTGTTTTTT.

The rearrangement joins TRBV20-1 to TRBJ2-7; 9 nucleotides line up with TRBD2. The germline V gene has CDR1 DFQATT and CDR2 SNEGSKA (reference sequence). With 3 bases clipped from V and 12 bases from J, the junction kept 15 bases outside the gene matches. The CDR3 runs to 14 residues. CDR3 nucleotides: TGCAGTGCTAGGGATGCGGCGGGAGGGCCGTTCCTGTACTTC. Protein product: CSARDAAGGPFLYF.

This clonotype was picked up many times. The chain employs TRBV12-5 and TRBJ2-5; D ambiguous. Germline loops: CDR1 LGHNT, CDR2 FRNRAP. The V gene lost 2 bases and the J gene lost 3 bases, with 1 base spanning the gap. The length of the CDR3 is 11 residues. The CDR3 DNA sequence: TGTGCTAGTGGTTTGAAAGAGACCCAGTACTTC. This sequence encodes CASGLKETQYF.

The chain is built from TRBV7-2 and TRBJ1-6; D might be TRBD1 (5 bases). Germline V lookup: CDR1 SGHTA, CDR2 FQGNSA. Deletions cut 8 bases from V and 4 bases from J, with 18 bases between. There are 16 residues in the CDR3. CDR3 sequence (DNA): TGTGCCAGCCTATTTGCGGGGACGGCTTATAATTCACCCCTCCACTTT. Amino acid sequence: CASLFAGTAYNSPLHF. The entire variable domain, with the rest obtained from reference TRBV7-2 and TRBJ1-6, is as follows: GAGVSQSPSNKVTEKGKDVELRCDPISGHTALYWYRQSLGQGLEFLIYFQGNSAPDKSGLPSDRFSAERTGGSVSTLTIQRTQQEDSAVYLCASLFAGTAYNSPLHFGNGTRLTVT.

This clonotype was detected a few times. This chain links TRBV4-2 with TRBJ2-7; D remains ambiguous. Germline V gene sequence: CDR1 LGHNA, CDR2 YNFKEQ. V was trimmed by 3 bases and J by 3 bases, leaving 12 bases between them. CDR3 size: 14 residues. CDR3 sequence: CASSQIDGDYEQYF. The CDR3 region has the DNA TGTGCCAGCAGCCAGATAGACGGAGACTACGAGCAGTACTTC.